This is a list of T cell receptor beta chains from one sample in a study of blood T cell repertoires in COVID-19. Some clones are missing from TCRdb's copy, which holds only in-frame ones; the method was immunoSEQ multiplex PCR. The sample records around 140,000 clones, more than 75% being singletons. Sequencing input: peripheral blood. The receptors originated from a man aged 50 to 59 who had recovered from COVID-19. The CDR3 runs from the conserved cysteine through the conserved F or W. A D gene is named only where the DNA matches it firmly. Some rows have no size entry. The others give once, few or many, or a class for an expanded clone.

TRBV6-1	.	once	TRBJ1-3	TGTGCCAGCAGTGAAGGACTGCGGGGTTACTCTGGAAACACCATATATTTT	CASSEGLRGYSGNTIYF
TRBV13	TRBD2	.	TRBJ2-7	TGTGCCAGCTCATTTAGCGGGTGGGGGACGGACTCCTACGAGCAGTACTTC	CASSFSGWGTDSYEQYF
TRBV18	TRBD2	once	TRBJ2-3	TGTGCCAGCTCACCGTCTAGCGGGGGGATTTCAGATACGCAGTATTTT	CASSPSSGGISDTQYF
TRBV14	.	few	TRBJ1-2	TGTGCCAGCAGCCAAGGTACCGCCGGCAGGGCGAACTATGGCTACACCTTC	CASSQGTAGRANYGYTF
TRBV12-3/TRBV12-4	.	.	TRBJ2-5	TGTGCCAGCACGTGGGGGGGCTTGGAGACCCAGTACTTC	CASTWGGLETQYF
TRBV6-6	TRBD2	.	TRBJ2-1	TGTGCCAGCAGTCGATCTAGCGGGGGGCTGAACAATGAGCAGTTCTTC	CASSRSSGGLNNEQFF
TRBV7-9	TRBD1	once	TRBJ1-1	TGTGCCAGCGCGGACCGGGACAGGCCGACTGAAGCTTTCTTT	CASADRDRPTEAFF
TRBV4-1	.	once	TRBJ2-1	TGCGCCAGCAGCCCCCTTGCGGGGGCCCTGAGCTCCTACAATGAGCAGTTCTTC	CASSPLAGALSSYNEQFF
TRBV6-5	.	.	TRBJ1-1	TGTGCCAGCCTCACAGAAATTACGAACACTGAAGCTTTCTTT	CASLTEITNTEAFF
TRBV2	.	few	TRBJ1-1	TGTGCCAGCACTGCGGTGGAAGACACTGAAGCTTTCTTT	CASTAVEDTEAFF
TRBV11-2	.	.	TRBJ2-7	TGTGCCAGCAGCTTACGTAGCACAAGTCAAATTCTATACGAGCAGTACTTC	CASSLRSTSQILYEQYF
TRBV3-1/TRBV3-2	.	few	TRBJ2-6	TGTGCCAGCAGCCAAGTAACATTCAACCTCCCCCGGGGCTCTGGGGCCAACGTCCTGACTTTC	CASSQVTFNLPRGSGANVLTF
TRBV5-1	TRBD1	.	TRBJ1-4	TGCGCCAGCAGCGTACAGGGGGCTACTAATGAAAAACTGTTTTTT	CASSVQGATNEKLFF
TRBV6-5	TRBD1	.	TRBJ2-7	TGTGCCAGCAGTCCCGGGACAGGAGACTCCTACGAGCAGTACTTC	CASSPGTGDSYEQYF
TRBV11-3	.	.	TRBJ1-4	TGTGCCATCTGGGGGGGGGCGGTACGGCCTAATGAAAAACTGTTTTTT	CAIWGGAVRPNEKLFF
TRBV19	TRBD2	.	TRBJ2-7	TGTGCCAGTAGTAGCCCCGGGACTAAAAGCTCCTACGAGCAGTACTTC	CASSSPGTKSSYEQYF
TRBV10-1	TRBD1	once	TRBJ2-5	TGCGCCAGCAGACCCGACAGGGGGCTCTCGGAGACCCAGTACTTC	CASRPDRGLSETQYF
TRBV2	TRBD1	once	TRBJ2-3	TGTGCCAGCGAGATGACAGGGTCAGATACGCAGTATTTT	CASEMTGSDTQYF
TRBV7-9	TRBD1	once	TRBJ1-2	TGTGCCAGCAGCCCCCTCTCACAGGGGGCGCGGTATGGCTACACCTTC	CASSPLSQGARYGYTF
TRBV7-4	.	.	TRBJ1-2	TGTGCCAGCAGCTTAGGGGTGGGGCAGCAACTCTATGGCTACACCTTC	CASSLGVGQQLYGYTF
TRBV6-5	TRBD1	.	TRBJ2-7	TGTGCCAGCAGATGGGACAGGGGGCGGCCAGAGCAGTACTTC	CASRWDRGRPEQYF
TRBV5-4	TRBD1	few	TRBJ2-2	TGTGCCAGCACCGCGGGACAGGCGAACACCGGGGAGCTGTTTTTT	CASTAGQANTGELFF
TRBV6-5	.	.	TRBJ2-5	TGTGCCAGCAGTTACGGGCAGACCAGCGAGACCCAGTACTTC	CASSYGQTSETQYF
TRBV13	.	.	TRBJ1-3	TGTGCCAGCAGCTTAGGCCAGGGGCCCTCTGGAAACACCATATATTTT	CASSLGQGPSGNTIYF
TRBV7-9	.	few	TRBJ1-6	TGTGCCAGCAGCTTAGGAGGCTCACCCCTCCACTTT	CASSLGGSPLHF
TRBV2	TRBD1	.	TRBJ1-4	TGTGCCAGCATGGGACAGCCCGCAACTAATGAAAAACTGTTTTTT	CASMGQPATNEKLFF
TRBV5-4	.	.	TRBJ2-1	TGTGCCAGCAGCTTGGTGGGGAGTGCCAATTCCTACAATGAGCAGTTCTTC	CASSLVGSANSYNEQFF
TRBV5-1	.	.	TRBJ2-6	TGCGCCAGCAGCCCCGGGGTCTCCTCTGGGGCCAACGTCCTGACTTTC	CASSPGVSSGANVLTF
TRBV3-1/TRBV3-2	.	.	TRBJ1-2	TGTGCCAGCAGCTTCGTGGGGGGAACCATAAACTATGGCTACACCTTC	CASSFVGGTINYGYTF
TRBV4-1	.	.	TRBJ1-5	TGCGCCAGCAGCCCGGGACTCTTCAATCAGCCCCAGCATTTT	CASSPGLFNQPQHF
TRBV7-6	TRBD1	.	TRBJ2-7	TGTGCCAGCAGCTTAGACGGGTGGACAGGGAGGGAGCAGTACTTC	CASSLDGWTGREQYF
TRBV29-1	TRBD1	.	TRBJ1-5	TGCAGCGTTGTGTGGGGACAGGGACCTTATAGCAATCAGCCCCAGCATTTT	CSVVWGQGPYSNQPQHF
TRBV3-1/TRBV3-2	.	.	TRBJ2-3	TGTGCCAGCAGCCAGGGTCCGATAGCCACAGATACGCAGTATTTT	CASSQGPIATDTQYF
TRBV6-2/TRBV6-3	.	once	TRBJ2-7	TGTGCCAGCAGCCCGGGAGCGCTTATCCGCTACGAGCAGTACTTC	CASSPGALIRYEQYF
TRBV7-9	TRBD2	.	TRBJ2-3	TGTGCCAGCAGCTTATCGGGACTAGCGGGGGGGACTAGCACAGATACGCAGTATTTT	CASSLSGLAGGTSTDTQYF